This T cell receptor beta chain was found in a study of blood T cell repertoires in COVID-19. Study as a whole: The study drew acute and convalescent COVID-19 samples from the United States, Italy and Spain. From T cells, B-cell-depleted T cells, or PBMCs came the material, which was cDNA or gDNA.

Original processing notes: Nucleated cell number was recorded as an estimate derived from reference gene primer amplification. Clones were read by immunoSEQ multiplex PCR, and TCRdb kept only the in-frame ones, dropping some. The V and J calls and clone size were taken over from that table, and D and trimming were inferred from the DNA. The sample yields under 85,000 clones, roughly 84% seen once. CDR3 length: 12 residues. The V end lost 9 bases, the J end lost 3 bases, and 13 bases lay between the germline ends. Germline values: CDR1 SGHRS, CDR2 YFSETQ. The chain joins TRBV5-1 to TRBJ2-7; tentatively, D is TRBD1 (6 bases). The sequence was obtained from a man aged 50 or older with acute or convalescent COVID-19. Sequenced sample: peripheral blood. The CDR3 is CANNRVYYEQYF. CDR3 DNA: TGCGCCAACAACAGGGTGTACTACGAGCAGTACTTC.